The 14 T cell receptor beta chains in this list originate from one sample, sequenced in a study of cytomegalovirus exposure and HLA in healthy donors. Primers included in the PCR were 60 Vbeta and 13 Jbeta primers. The table came from immunoSEQ multiplex PCR; TCRdb's copy has only in-frame clones and leaves some out. The sample holds approximately 150,000 clones, approximately 80% seen once. Sequencing was carried out using PBMCs. The receptors derive from a woman in her thirties or forties in good health and CMV-seronegative.

This chain uses TRBV7-9 with TRBJ2-7, with TRBD1 matching 9 bases. Trimming took 9 bases from V and 5 from J; bases not matched to a gene: 8. Germline lookup yields CDR1 SEHNR and CDR2 FQNEAQ (reference sequence). This CDR3 region has 13 residues. CDR3 in amino acids: CARLGQGTNEQYF. DNA of the CDR3: TGTGCCAGGTTGGGACAGGGAACCAACGAGCAGTACTTC.

In regard to this clone: One end of the junction varies from germline; a read error may be responsible. The chain has TRBV5-4 and TRBJ2-6; D perhaps matches TRBD1 (5 bases). CDR3 length: 16 amino acids. From germline, CDR1 is SGHNT and CDR2 YYREEE (reference sequence). The CDR3 DNA is TGTGCCAGCAGCTTGCAGACGAGCTCTGGGGCCAACGGCCTGACTTTC. Its protein is CASSLQTSSGANGLTF.

The chain employs TRBV5-4 and TRBJ2-5; 7 positions match TRBD2. Germline CDR1 SGHNT, CDR2 YYREEE (reference sequence). Trimming removed 4 bases from V and 2 bases from J; junction bases left unmatched: 11. This CDR3 contains 16 residues. CDR3 residues: CASSVPGAGLQETQYF. The CDR3 DNA reads as TGTGCCAGCAGCGTCCCCGGAGCGGGGCTACAAGAGACCCAGTACTTC.

This clone was counted a single time. V gene TRBV7-9 combines with J gene TRBJ2-7, with a possible D match to TRBD2 (5 bases). From germline, CDR1 is SEHNR and CDR2 FQNEAQ (reference sequence). The V end lost 1 base, the J end lost 6 bases, and 13 bases lay between the germline ends. This CDR3 region has 14 residues. The CDR3 reads CASSLGILVPEQYF. CDR3 nucleotide sequence: TGTGCCAGCAGCTTAGGGATACTAGTCCCCGAGCAGTACTTC.

This sequence joins TRBV7-8 and TRBJ1-3, with 9 bases fitting TRBD1. The V gene's germline CDR1 is SGHVS and CDR2 FQNEAQ. This CDR3 contains 15 residues. Trimming cost V 5 bases and J 4 bases; bases outside gene matches: 6. The CDR3 DNA follows: TGTGCCAGCAGCCCGGGACAGGGTTTAGGAAACACCATATATTTT. The encoded protein is CASSPGQGLGNTIYF.

The chain employs TRBV30 and TRBJ2-1, with 7 bases fitting TRBD2. V trimming: 1 base; J trimming: 4 bases; junction bases outside the gene matches: 7. Germline CDR1 and CDR2: GTSNPN and SVGIG (reference sequence). This CDR3 has 15 residues. The CDR3 here is CAWSGLLGGYNEQFF. The CDR3, as DNA: TGTGCCTGGAGTGGGCTATTGGGGGGGTACAATGAGCAGTTCTTC.

The gene calls are TRBV27 and TRBJ2-5, with 10 bases aligning to TRBD1. V dropped 5 bases and J dropped 4; count of bases not matched to a gene: 10. The CDR3 sequence is 16 residues long. CDR1 is MNHEY and CDR2 is SMNVEV in the germline V gene (reference sequence). CDR3: CASSGDRGGGGETQYF. The CDR3 DNA follows: TGTGCCAGCAGTGGGGACAGGGGAGGCGGGGGAGAGACCCAGTACTTC.

The V call is TRBV19, the J call TRBJ1-5, with D perhaps matching TRBD1 (6 bases). The CDR3 consists of 18 residues. Trimming removed 0 bases from V and 4 bases from J, with 19 bases in between. Germline loops: CDR1 LNHDA, CDR2 SQIVND (reference sequence). CDR3: CASSIDNTGITRNQPQHF. The CDR3 DNA reads as TGTGCCAGTAGTATAGATAACACAGGGATTACGAGGAATCAGCCCCAGCATTTT.

Regarding this clone: The conserved phenylalanine or tryptophan normally closing the CDR3 is absent here, so this likely arose from a read error. It is unclear where the CDR3 begins or ends on the DNA, so no DNA is shown, and the CDR3 is as TCRdb lists it. The chain links TRBV19 to TRBJ1-1; the table's D call, TRBD1, was not checked against the DNA. Germline CDR1 is LNHDA and CDR2 is SQIVND (reference sequence). The CDR3 length is 11 residues, termini included. The CDR3 sequence is CASTIGTGLEL.

This chain links TRBV10-3 with TRBJ2-1, with D possibly being TRBD1 (6 bases). The V end was cut by 5 bases, the J end by 0 bases, with 17 bases between. CDR1 is ENHRY, CDR2 SYGVKD, per germline. This CDR3 contains 17 residues. The CDR3 DNA reads TGTGCCATCAGTTCCCTCGCAGGGGCCTACTCCTACAATGAGCAGTTCTTC. This sequence encodes CAISSLAGAYSYNEQFF.

The chain is built from TRBV5-4 and TRBJ1-3, with D possibly being TRBD1 (6 bases). Deletions cut 4 bases from V and 3 bases from J, with 11 bases between. The CDR3 runs 14 residues. Germline-derived CDR1 and CDR2 are SGHNT and YYREEE (reference sequence). The CDR3 spells CASSPGTYGNTIYF. The CDR3 region has the DNA TGTGCCAGCAGCCCCGGGACATATGGAAACACCATATATTTT.

A word on this clone: Mismatch with germline at one junction end may stem from a read error. The chain recombines TRBV28 with TRBJ2-4, with 9 bases lining up with TRBD1. The germline V gene encodes CDR1 MDHEN and CDR2 SYDVKM. This CDR3 is built from 14 residues. As DNA, the CDR3 is TGTGCCAGCAGTTTAATACAGGGGGCGAACAGTCAGTACTTC. Translating it yields CASSLIQGANSQYF.

Only a few counts were recorded for this clone. A much larger clone is a single base away; this may be a read error. The chain uses TRBV4-1 and TRBJ2-3; 11 nucleotides align to TRBD2. Germline-derived CDR1 and CDR2 are MGHRA and YSYEKL. J was trimmed by 4 bases and V by 0 bases; bases with no gene match: 6. CDR3 length equals 17 residues. CDR3 in amino acids: CASSQELAGGGSDTQYF. As DNA, the CDR3 is TGCGCCAGCAGCCAAGAATTAGCGGGAGGGGGTTCAGATACGCAGTATTTT.

CDR3: CASSPELSERADTQYF. The DNA of the CDR3 is TGTGCCAGCTCACCAGAATTGAGCGAACGGGCAGATACGCAGTATTTT. The chain uses TRBV18 and TRBJ2-3; the D is unclear. CDR3 length equals 16 residues. Per the germline V gene, CDR1 is KGHSH and CDR2 is LQKENI. Trimming shortened V by 2 bases and J by 4 bases, and 16 bases separated the two germline ends.